Following are 30 T cell receptor beta chains from one sample sequenced in a study of blood T cell repertoires in COVID-19. Profiled with immunoSEQ multiplex PCR; TCRdb holds only in-frame clones, not every one. The table lists about 110,000 clones, around 86% of them singletons. The sample consisted of peripheral blood. These receptors all stem from a woman between 65 and 79 years old with acute or convalescent COVID-19.

As DNA, the CDR3 is TGTGCCAGCAGACCAAATAGGGGCCTGAACACTGAAGCTTTCTTT. Residues: CASRPNRGLNTEAFF. The chain has TRBV6-5 and TRBJ1-1; TRBD1 is a possible D gene (5 bases). V was clipped by 6 bases and J by 0 bases, with 14 bases between them. The CDR3 consists of 15 residues. Germline assignment: CDR1 MNHEY and CDR2 SVGAGI.

The chain is built from TRBV5-1 and TRBJ2-7, with D tentatively TRBD1 (6 bases). V lost 1 base and J 2 bases, leaving 10 bases between the germline ends. Germline CDR1 is SGHRS and CDR2 is YFSETQ. CDR3 length: 14 residues. As DNA, the CDR3 is TGCGCCAGCAGCTTGAGGGACAACCCCTACGAGCAGTACTTC. Its translation: CASSLRDNPYEQYF.

The V call is TRBV24-1, the J call TRBJ1-2, with D perhaps matching TRBD1 (5 bases). Germline values: CDR1 KGHDR, CDR2 SFDVKD. V dropped 3 bases and J dropped 3 bases, with 13 bases sitting between them. The CDR3 sequence is 15 residues long. CDR3 sequence reads: CATSDASAGDYGYTF. Written as DNA, the CDR3 is TGTGCCACCAGTGATGCAAGCGCGGGGGACTATGGCTACACCTTC.

The chain couples TRBV11-2 to TRBJ2-6; 15 bases map to TRBD2. Germline CDR1 SGHAT, CDR2 FQNNGV. Trimming removed 4 bases from V and 0 bases from J; junction bases left unmatched: 4. The CDR3 totals 19 residues. The CDR3 region is CASSWGLAGGHSGANVLTF. In DNA form, the CDR3 reads TGTGCCAGCAGCTGGGGACTAGCGGGGGGCCACTCTGGGGCCAACGTCCTGACTTTC.

The chain employs TRBV30 and TRBJ1-6, with a weak D call TRBD1 (5 bases). This CDR3 comprises 16 residues. The germline V and J ends were trimmed by 3 bases and 7 bases, with 19 bases remaining between them. CDR1 is GTSNPN, CDR2 SVGIG, per germline (reference sequence). CDR3 sequence: CAWRREGPYLNSPLHF. CDR3 bases: TGTGCCTGGAGACGGGAGGGACCGTACCTGAATTCACCCCTCCACTTT.

This rearrangement joins TRBV28 to TRBJ1-5; 7 nucleotides agree with TRBD1. The junction had 13 bases not matched to a gene; V was cut back by 10 bases and J by 4 bases. CDR1 is MDHEN and CDR2 is SYDVKM in the germline V gene. CDR3 length equals 15 residues. The CDR3 nucleotides are TGTGCCACCCACTCATCTGACAGGGAGAATCAGCCCCAGCATTTT. It is translated as CATHSSDRENQPQHF.

This clone has just one count. This chain links TRBV6-5 with TRBJ1-1; 8 bases fit TRBD1. This CDR3 has 14 residues. Germline CDR1 and CDR2: MNHEY and SVGAGI. After removal of 7 bases from V and 7 bases from J, the junction contained 11 bases not matched to a gene. The CDR3 protein is CASTTKTGANEAFF. The CDR3, as DNA: TGTGCCAGCACCACAAAGACAGGGGCCAATGAAGCTTTCTTT.

The chain employs TRBV28 and TRBJ2-1; 8 bases map to TRBD2. This CDR3 comprises 16 residues. Germline trimming cut 4 bases from V and 1 base from J; bases unmatched to any gene: 6. In germline, CDR1 is MDHEN, CDR2 SYDVKM. CDR3 residues: CASSSRLASSYNEQFF. In nucleotides, the CDR3 is TGTGCCAGCAGTTCAAGACTAGCGTCGTCCTACAATGAGCAGTTCTTC.

The chain carries TRBV29-1 and TRBJ2-7, with 7 positions matching TRBD1. V was pared by 4 bases and J by 2 bases, with 8 bases of the junction left unmatched. The germline gives CDR1 SQVTM, CDR2 ANQGSEA. This CDR3 comprises 14 residues. The CDR3 sequence is CSVAGTAGTYEQYF. DNA for the CDR3: TGCAGCGTTGCGGGGACAGCTGGAACCTACGAGCAGTACTTC.

The gene calls are TRBV9 and TRBJ2-2; D remains ambiguous. The length of the CDR3 is 12 residues. The germline V gene has CDR1 SGDLS and CDR2 YYNGEE. Trimming removed 4 bases at V and 5 bases at J, with 6 bases between. As DNA, the CDR3 is TGTGCCAGCAGCAGAGATACCGGGGAGCTGTTTTTT. Encoded protein: CASSRDTGELFF.

The chain couples TRBV5-6 to TRBJ2-1; 8 bases are a match to TRBD1. V was pared by 0 bases and J by 8 bases, with 7 bases of the junction left unmatched. This CDR3 is built from 15 residues. From germline, CDR1 is SGHDT and CDR2 YYEEEE. In DNA, the CDR3 is TGTGCCAGCAGCTTGGACCGGGACAGGATCTATGAGCAGTTCTTC. Amino acids: CASSLDRDRIYEQFF.

The chain has TRBV11-2 and TRBJ2-7, with D maybe TRBD2 (5 bases). CDR3 length equals 14 residues. Germline assignment: CDR1 SGHAT and CDR2 FQNNGV. Trimming removed 1 base from V and 7 bases from J, with 14 bases in between. This CDR3 reads CASSLVSSGGEQYF. The CDR3 DNA reads as TGTGCCAGCAGCTTAGTATCATCAGGAGGTGAGCAGTACTTC. The variable domain in full, with the rest retrieved from reference TRBV11-2 and TRBJ2-7, is EAGVAQSPRYKIIEKRQSVAFWCNPISGHATLYWYQQILGQGPKLLIQFQNNGVVDDSQLPKDRFSAERLKGVDSTLKIQPAKLEDSAVYLCASSLVSSGGEQYFGPGTRLTVT.

The rearrangement uses TRBV3-1 (or the pseudogene TRBV3-2) and TRBJ1-1; 8 nucleotides match TRBD1. V gave up 1 base and J gave up 4 bases; unmatched junction bases: 5. This CDR3 has 15 amino acids. Per germline, CDR1 LGHDT and CDR2 YNNKEL (reference sequence). The CDR3 spells CASSQVRQGTTEAFF. The CDR3 DNA follows: TGTGCCAGCAGCCAAGTGCGACAGGGGACCACTGAAGCTTTCTTT.

This rearrangement joins TRBV4-2 to TRBJ2-3; 9 nucleotides align to TRBD2. This CDR3 has 15 residues. Trimming removed 0 bases from V and 6 bases from J; junction bases left unmatched: 4. Germline V lookup: CDR1 LGHNA, CDR2 YNFKEQ. CDR3 region: CASSQDGGRADTQYF. The CDR3 DNA is TGTGCCAGCAGCCAAGACGGCGGGAGGGCGGATACGCAGTATTTT.

This chain links TRBV19 with TRBJ1-5; 8 bases are shared with TRBD1. CDR3 length equals 17 residues. The ends lost 5 bases at V and 1 base at J; junction bases unmatched: 10. Germline values: CDR1 LNHDA, CDR2 SQIVND (reference sequence). For the CDR3, the DNA is TGTGCCAGTAGTCTGGACAGGGAGCTTCGGAGCAATCAGCCCCAGCATTTT. Protein product: CASSLDRELRSNQPQHF.

This chain joins TRBV2 and TRBJ1-1, with 9 bases identical to TRBD1. This CDR3 spans 15 amino acids. J lost 0 bases, V lost 6 bases, and 5 bases had no gene match. Germline CDR1 and CDR2: SNHLY and FYNNEI. Here the CDR3 DNA reads TGTGCCAGCAGGACCGGGACAGGGATGAACACTGAAGCTTTCTTT. Its protein product is CASRTGTGMNTEAFF.

The chain joins TRBV9 to TRBJ2-1; 10 bases are a match to TRBD2. After removal of 2 bases from V and 0 bases from J, the junction contained 8 bases not matched to a gene. This CDR3 has 18 amino acids. CDR1 and CDR2 (germline): SGDLS, YYNGEE. CDR3 in amino acids: CASSVSGTSVYSYNEQFF. As DNA, the CDR3 is TGTGCCAGCAGCGTCTCCGGGACTAGCGTTTACTCCTACAATGAGCAGTTCTTC.

The V call is TRBV19, the J call TRBJ1-1; the D is unclear. Trimming cost V 7 bases and J 4 bases, with 19 bases left between them. The germline V gene encodes CDR1 LNHDA and CDR2 SQIVND (reference sequence). This CDR3 region has 15 residues. In DNA, the CDR3 is TGTGCCAGTACGGAGGGTTGGTTACGGGTCACTGAAGCTTTCTTT. Encoded protein: CASTEGWLRVTEAFF.

As DNA, the CDR3 is TGTGCCAGCAAGATCCCCCAGGGTATCTATGGCTACACCTTC. It translates to CASKIPQGIYGYTF. This sequence joins TRBV28 and TRBJ1-2; possible D gene TRBD1, 5 bases. The CDR3 is 14 amino acids. V lost 7 bases, J lost 4 bases, and 16 bases lay in between. CDR1 is MDHEN, CDR2 SYDVKM, per germline.

The chain couples TRBV28 to TRBJ2-6; 7 bases map to TRBD2. V lost 7 bases and J lost 1; bases outside the gene matches: 4. This CDR3 comprises 15 residues. Germline CDR1 and CDR2: MDHEN and SYDVKM. The CDR3 coding sequence is TGTGCCAGCATGGGTAGCGGGTCTGGGGCCAACGTCCTGACTTTC. This translates into CASMGSGSGANVLTF. Using reference TRBV28 and TRBJ2-6 for the parts outside the CDR3, the full variable domain is DVKVTQSSRYLVKRTGEKVFLECVQDMDHENMFWYRQDPGLGLRLIYFSYDVKMKEKGDIPEGYSVSREKKERFSLILESASTNQTSMYLCASMGSGSGANVLTFGAGSRLTVL.

Only one count was recorded for this clone. The gene calls are TRBV19 and TRBJ2-7, with 11 bases lining up with TRBD2. The germline gives CDR1 LNHDA, CDR2 SQIVND (reference sequence). This CDR3 has 15 residues. After removal of 6 bases from V and 0 bases from J, the junction contained 4 bases not matched to a gene. The DNA for the CDR3 is TGTGCCAGTAGGGGGACTAGCGGAAACTCCTACGAGCAGTACTTC. Translating gives CASRGTSGNSYEQYF.

The V gene is TRBV7-2, the J gene TRBJ1-5; 10 bases align to TRBD1. Germline CDR1 reads SGHTA; CDR2 reads FQGNSA. The junction had 5 bases not matched to a gene; V was cut back by 3 bases and J by 6 bases. The CDR3 contains 15 residues. CDR3 sequence (DNA): TGTGCCAGCAGCTTGACAGGGGGCTTTATTCAGCCCCAGCATTTT. Its translation: CASSLTGGFIQPQHF.

The chain employs TRBV28 and TRBJ1-2; possible D gene TRBD1, 5 bases. V was clipped by 3 bases and J by 6 bases, with 11 bases between them. Germline V gene data show CDR1 as MDHEN and CDR2 as SYDVKM. The CDR3 has 13 amino acids. CDR3 sequence: CASSFGGRDGYTF. CDR3 nucleotides: TGTGCCAGCAGTTTTGGGGGGAGAGATGGCTACACCTTC.

This clone was observed a handful of times. CDR3 in amino acids: CASSQEMNTGGAYNEQFF. In nucleotides, the CDR3 is TGCGCCAGCAGCCAAGAAATGAATACAGGGGGCGCTTACAATGAGCAGTTCTTC. V gene TRBV4-1 combines with J gene TRBJ2-1; 9 bases fit TRBD1. Germline V lookup: CDR1 MGHRA, CDR2 YSYEKL. After removal of 0 bases from V and 4 bases from J, the junction contained 10 bases not matched to a gene. The CDR3 extends over 18 amino acids.

Details on this clone: The junction departs from germline at one end; a sequencing error may be responsible. The rearrangement links TRBV6-1 to TRBJ1-2; D is ambiguous. This CDR3 has 11 amino acids. Germline V gene lookup returns CDR1 MNHNS and CDR2 SASEGT. Here the CDR3 DNA reads TGTGCCAGCAGTGACGCGGGATTACGCATCTTC. Protein product: CASSDAGLRIF.

This chain links TRBV7-3 with TRBJ2-5, with a possible D match to TRBD2 (6 bases). Between the trimmed V and J ends, which lost 1 base and 9 bases, there was a span of 12 bases. CDR3 length equals 13 residues. The germline V gene encodes CDR1 SGHTA and CDR2 FQGTGA. CDR3 in DNA: TGTGCCAGCAGCTTAAATCCCAGGGAGGCCCAGTACTTC. Residues: CASSLNPREAQYF.

The chain uses TRBV11-3 and TRBJ2-1; TRBD2 aligns across 11 bases. Germline V gene sequence: CDR1 SGHNT, CDR2 YENEEA. This CDR3 is built from 16 residues. V lost 3 bases, J lost 6 bases, and 7 bases stayed unmatched. CDR3 loop: CASSFSLAGGVNEQFF. The CDR3 DNA sequence: TGTGCCAGCAGCTTTTCTCTAGCGGGAGGCGTCAATGAGCAGTTCTTC.

This sequence joins TRBV5-4 and TRBJ1-2, with D unclear. The CDR3 sequence is 16 residues long. V was shortened by 2 bases and J by 0 bases, with 14 bases between the two germline ends. The germline V gene has CDR1 SGHNT and CDR2 YYREEE (reference sequence). The CDR3 spells CASSLREIGTNYGYTF. DNA for the CDR3: TGTGCCAGCAGCTTAAGGGAGATAGGGACTAACTATGGCTACACCTTC.

The J gene is TRBJ1-1, the V gene TRBV9; TRBD1 aligns across 9 bases. The CDR3 runs to 15 residues. CDR1 and CDR2 from the germline V gene are SGDLS and YYNGEE. The junction had 8 bases not matched to a gene; V was cut back by 2 bases and J by 6 bases. CDR3 sequence (DNA): TGTGCCAGCAGCGTCACGGGACAGGGAGTGGCTGAAGCTTTCTTT. As protein: CASSVTGQGVAEAFF.

The CDR3, as DNA: TGTGCCAGCAGTCAACGTAGCGGACAAGCCACCTACAATGAGCAGTTCTTC. Translation gives CASSQRSGQATYNEQFF. The J gene is TRBJ2-1, the V gene TRBV11-3; D perhaps matches TRBD2 (6 bases). V was clipped by 6 bases and J by 2 bases, with 20 bases between them. CDR3 size: 17 residues. The germline V gene encodes CDR1 SGHNT and CDR2 YENEEA.